This T cell receptor beta chain was identified in a study of blood T cell repertoires in COVID-19. Study context: From the United States, Italy and Spain came samples of acute and convalescent COVID-19.

CDR3 length: 17 amino acids. Germline assignment: CDR1 MNHNS and CDR2 SASEGT. V shed 3 bases and J 12 bases; nucleotides not matched to a gene: 15. Recruits, aged roughly 18 to 95 years, lived in roughly 22 US areas. Repertoires were generated with immunoSEQ multiplex PCR, while TCRdb's copy carries only in-frame clones and drops some. The sample includes approximately 250,000 clones, around 88% seen only once; the top ten take 1% to 1.5%. This sequence was found in a woman between 40 and 50 years old with acute COVID-19. V and J are TRBV6-1 and TRBJ2-1, with 12 bases fitting TRBD2. Sequences were obtained from PBMCs or T cells enriched from blood (not recorded which). This CDR3 reads CASSEGGTRTSGTGQFF. CDR3 in DNA: TGTGCCAGCAGTGAGGGAGGAACGAGGACTAGCGGGACGGGGCAGTTCTTC.